Below, one T cell receptor beta chain is given with its context. This specimen comes from a study of identical twins. In TCRdb, the 5' RACE reads were re-called with MiXCR into one record per CDR3 protein. The sample yields hundreds of thousands of distinct CDR3 sequences, roughly 18% seen once. The CDR3 has 14 residues. The ends lost 4 bases at V and 9 bases at J; junction bases unmatched: 5. Germline V CDR1 and CDR2: MRHNA, SNTAGT. These data also featured in a second study, about T cells expressing NK-cell markers. As reported in that work: Clones of NKG2C+ T cells that had expanded were of unclear HCMV specificity.

The sequencing sample was made of PBMCs. This TCR was recovered from a woman younger than 35 in good health. This sequence joins TRBV6-4 and TRBJ2-1; 11 bases fit TRBD1. CDR3 amino acids: CASSGDRGSSEQFF. The CDR3 DNA is TGTGCCAGCAGTGGGGACAGGGGGTCTAGTGAGCAGTTCTTC.